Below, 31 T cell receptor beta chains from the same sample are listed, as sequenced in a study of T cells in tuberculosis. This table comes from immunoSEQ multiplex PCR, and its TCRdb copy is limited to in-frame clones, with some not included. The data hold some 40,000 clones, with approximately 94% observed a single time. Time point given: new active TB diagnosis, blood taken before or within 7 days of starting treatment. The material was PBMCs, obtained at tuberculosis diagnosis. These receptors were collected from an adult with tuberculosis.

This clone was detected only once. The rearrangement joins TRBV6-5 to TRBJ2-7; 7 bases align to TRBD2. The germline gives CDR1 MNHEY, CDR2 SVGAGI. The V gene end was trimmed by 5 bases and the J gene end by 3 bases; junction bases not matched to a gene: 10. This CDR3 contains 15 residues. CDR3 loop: CASSPYMGLNYEQYF. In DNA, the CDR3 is TGTGCCAGCAGTCCCTATATGGGACTAAACTACGAGCAGTACTTC.

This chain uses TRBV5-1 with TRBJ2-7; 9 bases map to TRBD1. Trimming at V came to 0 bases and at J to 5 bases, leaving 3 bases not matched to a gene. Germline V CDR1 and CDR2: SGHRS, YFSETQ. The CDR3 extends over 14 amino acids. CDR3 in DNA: TGCGCCAGCAGCTTGGGGGGACAGGGTAACGAGCAGTACTTC. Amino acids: CASSLGGQGNEQYF.

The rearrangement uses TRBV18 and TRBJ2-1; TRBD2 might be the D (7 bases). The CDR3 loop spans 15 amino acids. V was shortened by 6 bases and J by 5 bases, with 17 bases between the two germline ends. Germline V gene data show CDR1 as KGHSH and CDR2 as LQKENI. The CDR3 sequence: CASSTGWGGHNEQFF. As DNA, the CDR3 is TGTGCCAGCTCTACCGGGTGGGGGGGCCACAATGAGCAGTTCTTC.

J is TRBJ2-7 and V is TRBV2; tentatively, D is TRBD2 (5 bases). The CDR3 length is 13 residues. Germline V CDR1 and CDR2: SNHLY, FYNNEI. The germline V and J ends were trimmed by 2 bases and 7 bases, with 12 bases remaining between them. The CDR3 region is CASSETAVSEQYF. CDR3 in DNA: TGTGCCAGCAGTGAAACAGCGGTCTCGGAGCAGTACTTC.

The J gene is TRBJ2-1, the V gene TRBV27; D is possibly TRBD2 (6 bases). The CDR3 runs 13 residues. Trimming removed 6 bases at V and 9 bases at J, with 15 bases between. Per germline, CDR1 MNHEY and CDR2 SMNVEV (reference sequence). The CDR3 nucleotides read TGTGCCAGCAGCCTACTAGCCCGGGGTGAGCAGTTCTTC. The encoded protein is CASSLLARGEQFF.

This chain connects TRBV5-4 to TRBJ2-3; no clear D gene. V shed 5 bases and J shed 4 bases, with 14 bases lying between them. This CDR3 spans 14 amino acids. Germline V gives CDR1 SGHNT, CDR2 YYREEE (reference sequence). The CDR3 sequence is CASSPNGLADTQYF. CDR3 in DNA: TGTGCCAGCAGTCCCAACGGTTTAGCAGATACGCAGTATTTT.

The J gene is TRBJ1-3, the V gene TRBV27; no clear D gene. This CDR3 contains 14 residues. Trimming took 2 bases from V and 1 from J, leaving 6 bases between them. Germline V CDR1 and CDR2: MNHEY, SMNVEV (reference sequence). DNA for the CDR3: TGTGCCAGCAGTTTAGGGCCATCTGGAAACACCATATATTTT. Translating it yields CASSLGPSGNTIYF.

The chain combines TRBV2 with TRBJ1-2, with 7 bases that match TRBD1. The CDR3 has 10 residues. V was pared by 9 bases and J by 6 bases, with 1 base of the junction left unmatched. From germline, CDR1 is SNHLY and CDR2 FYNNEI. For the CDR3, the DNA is TGTGCCAGAGACAGGGATGGCTACACCTTC. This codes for CARDRDGYTF.

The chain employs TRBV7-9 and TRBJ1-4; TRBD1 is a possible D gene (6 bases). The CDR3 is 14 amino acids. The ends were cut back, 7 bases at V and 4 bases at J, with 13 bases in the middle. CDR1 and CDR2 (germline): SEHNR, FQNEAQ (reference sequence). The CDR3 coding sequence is TGTGCCAGCACCCTCCAGGACAGTAATGAAAAACTGTTTTTT. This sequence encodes CASTLQDSNEKLFF.

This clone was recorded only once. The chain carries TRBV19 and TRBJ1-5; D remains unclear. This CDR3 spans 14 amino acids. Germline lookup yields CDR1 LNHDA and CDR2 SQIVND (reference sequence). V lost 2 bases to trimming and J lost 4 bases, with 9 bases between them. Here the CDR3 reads CASSISGENQPQHF. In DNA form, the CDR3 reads TGTGCCAGTAGTATATCCGGGGAGAATCAGCCCCAGCATTTT.

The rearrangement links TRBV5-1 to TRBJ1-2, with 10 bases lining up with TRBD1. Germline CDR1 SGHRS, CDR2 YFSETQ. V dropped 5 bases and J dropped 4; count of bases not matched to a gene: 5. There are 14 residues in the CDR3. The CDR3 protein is CASRSGQGFYGYTF. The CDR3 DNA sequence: TGCGCCAGCAGGTCGGGACAGGGGTTCTATGGCTACACCTTC.

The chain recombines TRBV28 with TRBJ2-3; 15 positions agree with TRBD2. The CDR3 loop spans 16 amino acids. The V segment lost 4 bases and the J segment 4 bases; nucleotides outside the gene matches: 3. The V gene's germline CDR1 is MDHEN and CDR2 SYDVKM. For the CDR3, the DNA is TGTGCCAGCAGTTCCCGGACTAGCGGGGGGGCAGATACGCAGTATTTT. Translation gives CASSSRTSGGADTQYF.

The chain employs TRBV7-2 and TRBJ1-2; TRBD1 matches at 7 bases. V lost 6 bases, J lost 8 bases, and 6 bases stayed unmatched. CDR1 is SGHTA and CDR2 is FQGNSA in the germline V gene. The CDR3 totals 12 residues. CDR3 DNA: TGTGCCAGCAGAGCAGGGGGGAGGGGCTACACCTTC. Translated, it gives CASRAGGRGYTF.

This CDR3 reads CASSQDWATEAFF. The DNA for the CDR3 is TGCGCCAGCAGCCAAGATTGGGCCACTGAAGCTTTCTTT. This chain connects TRBV4-1 to TRBJ1-1; no definite D call. Trimming shortened V by 0 bases and J by 4 bases, and 6 bases separated the two germline ends. Per germline, CDR1 MGHRA and CDR2 YSYEKL. The CDR3 is made up of 13 amino acids.

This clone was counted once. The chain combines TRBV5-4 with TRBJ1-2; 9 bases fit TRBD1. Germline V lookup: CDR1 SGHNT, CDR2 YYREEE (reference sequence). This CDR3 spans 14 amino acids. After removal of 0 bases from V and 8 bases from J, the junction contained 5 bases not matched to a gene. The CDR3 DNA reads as TGTGCCAGCAGCTTGGGGACAGGGGAAGGCGGCTACACCTTC. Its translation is CASSLGTGEGGYTF. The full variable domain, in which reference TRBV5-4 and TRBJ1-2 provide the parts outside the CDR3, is ETGVTQSPTHLIKTRGQQVTLRCSSQSGHNTVSWYQQALGQGPQFIFQYYREEENGRGNFPPRFSGLQFPNYSSELNVNALELDDSALYLCASSLGTGEGGYTFGSGTRLTVV.

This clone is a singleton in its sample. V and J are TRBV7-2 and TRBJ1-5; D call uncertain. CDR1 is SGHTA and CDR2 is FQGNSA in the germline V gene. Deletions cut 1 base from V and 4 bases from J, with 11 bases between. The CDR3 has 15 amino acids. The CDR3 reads CASSLDWRINQPQHF. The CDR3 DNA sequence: TGTGCCAGCAGCTTAGATTGGCGGATAAATCAGCCCCAGCATTTT.

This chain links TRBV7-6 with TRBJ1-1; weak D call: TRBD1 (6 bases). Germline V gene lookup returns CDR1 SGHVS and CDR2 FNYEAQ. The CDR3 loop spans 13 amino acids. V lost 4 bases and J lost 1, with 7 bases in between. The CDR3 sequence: CASSSTGNTEAFF. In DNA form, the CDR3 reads TGTGCCAGCAGCTCGACAGGGAACACTGAAGCTTTCTTT.

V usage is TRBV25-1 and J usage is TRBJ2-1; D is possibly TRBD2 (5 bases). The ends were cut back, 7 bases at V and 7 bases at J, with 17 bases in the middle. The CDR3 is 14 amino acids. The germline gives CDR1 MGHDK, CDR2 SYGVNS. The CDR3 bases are TGTGCCAGCATCGAGTCGGGGAGAGCGAATGAGCAGTTCTTC. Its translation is CASIESGRANEQFF.

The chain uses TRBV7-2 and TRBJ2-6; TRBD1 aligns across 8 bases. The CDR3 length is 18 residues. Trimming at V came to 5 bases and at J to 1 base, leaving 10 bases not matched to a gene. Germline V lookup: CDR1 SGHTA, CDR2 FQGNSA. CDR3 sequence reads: CASSPSGTGRSGANVLTF. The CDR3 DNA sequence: TGTGCCAGCAGCCCATCCGGGACAGGAAGATCTGGGGCCAACGTCCTGACTTTC. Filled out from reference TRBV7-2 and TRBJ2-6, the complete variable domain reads GAGVSQSPSNKVTEKGKDVELRCDPISGHTALYWYRQSLGQGLEFLIYFQGNSAPDKSGLPSDRFSAERTGGSVSTLTIQRTQQEDSAVYLCASSPSGTGRSGANVLTFGAGSRLTVL.

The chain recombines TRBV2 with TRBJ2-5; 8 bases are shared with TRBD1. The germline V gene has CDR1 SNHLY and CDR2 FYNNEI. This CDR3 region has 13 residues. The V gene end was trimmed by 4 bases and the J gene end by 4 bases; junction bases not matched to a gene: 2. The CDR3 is CASSGQGRETQYF. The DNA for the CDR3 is TGTGCCAGCAGTGGACAGGGGCGAGAGACCCAGTACTTC.

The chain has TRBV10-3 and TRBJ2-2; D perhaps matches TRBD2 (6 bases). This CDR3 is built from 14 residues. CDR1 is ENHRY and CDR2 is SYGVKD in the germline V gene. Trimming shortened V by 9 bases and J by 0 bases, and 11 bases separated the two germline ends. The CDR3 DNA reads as TGTGCCATTAGGACTAACGCGAACACCGGGGAGCTGTTTTTT. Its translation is CAIRTNANTGELFF.

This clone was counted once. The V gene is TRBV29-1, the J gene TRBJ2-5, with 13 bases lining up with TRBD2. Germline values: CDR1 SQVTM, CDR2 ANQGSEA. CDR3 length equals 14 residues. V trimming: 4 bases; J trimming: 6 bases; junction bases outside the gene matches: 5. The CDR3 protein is CSVGPGLAGKTQYF. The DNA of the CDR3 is TGCAGCGTTGGCCCGGGACTAGCGGGGAAGACCCAGTACTTC.

CDR3: CASSTQGSLSNQPQHF. The CDR3, as DNA: TGTGCCAGCAGCACGCAGGGGTCCTTAAGCAATCAGCCCCAGCATTTT. The J gene is TRBJ1-5, the V gene TRBV7-2; possibly TRBD1 for D (6 bases). The germline V gene has CDR1 SGHTA and CDR2 FQGNSA. Trimming shortened V by 5 bases and J by 1 base, and 15 bases separated the two germline ends. The CDR3 contains 16 residues.

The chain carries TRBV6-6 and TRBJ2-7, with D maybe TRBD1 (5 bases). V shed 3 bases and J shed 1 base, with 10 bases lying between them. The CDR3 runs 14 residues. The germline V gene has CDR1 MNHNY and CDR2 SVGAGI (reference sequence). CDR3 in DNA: TGTGCCAGCAGTTATCCAGGGATGTCCTACGAGCAGTACTTC. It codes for CASSYPGMSYEQYF.

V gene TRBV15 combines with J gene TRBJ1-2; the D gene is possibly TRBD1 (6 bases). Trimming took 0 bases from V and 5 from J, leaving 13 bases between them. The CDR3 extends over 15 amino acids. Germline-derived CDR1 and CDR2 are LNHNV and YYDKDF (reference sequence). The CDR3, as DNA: TGTGCCACCAGCAGAGATCGAGGGGGAAATTATGGCTACACCTTC. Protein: CATSRDRGGNYGYTF.

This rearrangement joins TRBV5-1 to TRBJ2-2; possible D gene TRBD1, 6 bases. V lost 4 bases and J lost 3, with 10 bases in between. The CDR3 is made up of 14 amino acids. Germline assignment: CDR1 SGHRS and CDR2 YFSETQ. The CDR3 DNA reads TGCGCCAGCAGCATTGAGGGGGACACCGGGGAGCTGTTTTTT. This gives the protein CASSIEGDTGELFF. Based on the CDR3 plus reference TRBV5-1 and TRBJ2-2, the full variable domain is KAGVTQTPRYLIKTRGQQVTLSCSPISGHRSVSWYQQTPGQGLQFLFEYFSETQRNKGNFPGRFSGRQFSNSRSEMNVSTLELGDSALYLCASSIEGDTGELFFGEGSRLTVL.

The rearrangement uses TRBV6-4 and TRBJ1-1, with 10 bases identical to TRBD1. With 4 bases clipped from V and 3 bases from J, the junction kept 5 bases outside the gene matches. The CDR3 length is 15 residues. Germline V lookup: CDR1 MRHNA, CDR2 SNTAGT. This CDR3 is CASSAGTGAYTEAFF. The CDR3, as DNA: TGTGCCAGCAGTGCTGGGACAGGGGCGTACACTGAAGCTTTCTTT.

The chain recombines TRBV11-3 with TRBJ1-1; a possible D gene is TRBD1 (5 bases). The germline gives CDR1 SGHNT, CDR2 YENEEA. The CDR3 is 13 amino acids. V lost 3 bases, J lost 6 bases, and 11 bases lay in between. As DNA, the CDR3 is TGTGCCAGCAGCTTGTGGGGCGCTTCTGAAGCTTTCTTT. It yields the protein CASSLWGASEAFF. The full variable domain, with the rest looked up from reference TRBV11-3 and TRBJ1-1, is EAGVVQSPRYKIIEKKQPVAFWCNPISGHNTLYWYLQNLGQGPELLIRYENEEAVDDSQLPKDRFSAERLKGVDSTLKIQPAELGDSAVYLCASSLWGASEAFFGQGTRLTVV.

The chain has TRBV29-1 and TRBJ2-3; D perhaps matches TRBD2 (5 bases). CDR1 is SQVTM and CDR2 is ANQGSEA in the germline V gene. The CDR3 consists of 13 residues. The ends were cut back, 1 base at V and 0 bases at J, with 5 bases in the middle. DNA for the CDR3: TGCAGCGTTGAAGCGGGGAGCACAGATACGCAGTATTTT. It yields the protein CSVEAGSTDTQYF.

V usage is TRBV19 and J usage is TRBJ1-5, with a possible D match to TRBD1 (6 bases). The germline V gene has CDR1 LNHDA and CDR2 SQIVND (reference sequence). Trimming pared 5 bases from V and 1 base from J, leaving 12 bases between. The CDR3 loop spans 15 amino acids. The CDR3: CASSSGERSNQPQHF. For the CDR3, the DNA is TGTGCCAGTAGTTCAGGGGAGAGGAGCAATCAGCCCCAGCATTTT.

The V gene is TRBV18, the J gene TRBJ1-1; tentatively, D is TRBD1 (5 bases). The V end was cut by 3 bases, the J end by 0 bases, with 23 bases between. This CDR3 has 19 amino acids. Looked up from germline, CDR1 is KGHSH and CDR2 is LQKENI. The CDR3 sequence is CASSPSSNRGGGVNTEAFF. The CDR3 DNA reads TGTGCCAGCTCACCCAGTAGTAATCGCGGTGGGGGGGTGAACACTGAAGCTTTCTTT.